A single sample gave rise to the 15 T cell receptor beta chains below, sequenced in a study of vaccination and CD4 T cells after COVID-19. These TCRs are of unknown antigen specificity. Cultured CD4+ T cell DNA underwent sequencing with the Oncomine TCR Beta short-read assay. TCRdb re-analysed the PCR reads in MiXCR, keeping a single row per CDR3 protein. The sample carries about 20,000 distinct CDR3 sequences, about 80% recorded once. This sample's treatment: roughly ten-day PBMC culture with coronavirus spike peptide pools or control peptides (ViraFEST assay). The sample was CD4+ T cells from blood, cultured in vitro, taken after SARS-CoV-2 vaccination. Source of these receptors: a human donor who received a COVID-19 vaccine.

This clonotype came up a few times. The V and J genes are TRBV20-1 and TRBJ1-5; 10 bases align to TRBD1. J was trimmed by 9 bases and V by 1 base; bases with no gene match: 6. CDR1 and CDR2 (germline): DFQATT, SNEGSKA (reference sequence). This CDR3 spans 14 amino acids. The CDR3 loop is CSARVPGQGPPQHF. The DNA of the CDR3 is TGCAGTGCTAGAGTCCCGGGACAGGGGCCGCCCCAGCATTTT.

This clonotype was seen a handful of times. The chain is built from TRBV12-3 or TRBV12-4 and TRBJ2-3; 9 positions match TRBD2. J gave up 1 base and V 1 base, and 0 bases lay outside the gene matches. The CDR3 spans 15 residues. CDR3 DNA: TGTGCCAGCAGTTTAGAGCGGGGGGGCACAGATACGCAGTATTTT. This encodes CASSLERGGTDTQYF.

The chain recombines TRBV6-1 with TRBJ1-3, with unresolved D. The CDR3 has 15 residues. V lost 6 bases and J 0 bases, leaving 12 bases between the germline ends. CDR1 MNHNS and CDR2 SASEGT come from the germline V gene. CDR3 in DNA: TGTGCCAGCAGCCGGCCCAGTGGCTCTGGAAACACCATATATTTT. Translating gives CASSRPSGSGNTIYF.

This clonotype was found a few times. This chain joins TRBV9 and TRBJ2-3; D gene unclear. Trimming removed 0 bases from V and 6 bases from J, with 11 bases in between. The CDR3 is 14 residues long. Per the germline V gene, CDR1 is SGDLS and CDR2 is YYNGEE. The CDR3 DNA is TGTGCCAGCAGCGTAGTGGGTAGCTGGGATACGCAGTATTTT. This translates into CASSVVGSWDTQYF.

J is TRBJ1-1 and V is TRBV20-1, with TRBD1 identical over 9 bases. In germline, CDR1 is DFQATT, CDR2 SNEGSKA (reference sequence). The J segment lost 4 bases and the V segment lost 3 bases, leaving 12 bases of the junction unmatched. This CDR3 has 16 amino acids. CDR3 sequence: CSARRHRGRLGTEAFF. CDR3 sequence (DNA): TGCAGTGCTAGGCGTCACAGGGGGCGACTCGGCACTGAAGCTTTCTTT.

Only a few counts were recorded for this clonotype. The V and J genes are TRBV25-1 and TRBJ1-2; TRBD1 matches at 7 bases. The germline V gene has CDR1 MGHDK and CDR2 SYGVNS. The ends lost 5 bases at V and 2 bases at J; junction bases unmatched: 8. This CDR3 is built from 15 residues. CDR3: CASSREGAGNYGYTF. For the CDR3, the DNA is TGTGCCAGCAGTCGTGAGGGGGCGGGGAACTATGGCTACACCTTC.

V and J are TRBV19 and TRBJ2-5; D might be TRBD2 (6 bases). CDR3 size: 14 residues. Germline CDR1 LNHDA, CDR2 SQIVND (reference sequence). Deletions cut 4 bases from V and 2 bases from J, with 11 bases between. The CDR3 reads CASSTGLFQETQYF. Written as DNA, the CDR3 is TGTGCCAGTAGTACGGGACTTTTTCAAGAGACCCAGTACTTC.

The chain couples TRBV10-1 to TRBJ2-5; 7 positions agree with TRBD2. Germline CDR1 WNHNN, CDR2 SYGVQD (reference sequence). The trim removed 3 bases at V and 1 base at J, leaving 2 bases unmatched. The CDR3 loop spans 14 amino acids. The CDR3 coding sequence is TGCGCCAGCAGTGATGCTAGCGGCCAAGAGACCCAGTACTTC. Translation gives CASSDASGQETQYF.

The V and J genes are TRBV19 and TRBJ1-2, with D perhaps matching TRBD1 (5 bases). The CDR3 is made up of 13 amino acids. Trimming cost V 6 bases and J 8 bases, with 16 bases left between them. CDR1 is LNHDA and CDR2 is SQIVND in the germline V gene (reference sequence). CDR3 DNA sequence: TGTGCCAGTAGAAAGGGACTTTCCCAAGGCTACACCTTC. Protein sequence: CASRKGLSQGYTF.

CDR3 in amino acids: CATSVPDWPNTEAFF. The CDR3 DNA reads as TGTGCCACCAGTGTTCCGGACTGGCCGAACACTGAAGCTTTCTTT. The rearrangement uses TRBV24-1 and TRBJ1-1; D not resolved. Germline CDR1 and CDR2: KGHDR and SFDVKD. The CDR3 has 15 amino acids. Trimming stripped 5 bases from V and 1 base from J, with 13 bases between.

This chain connects TRBV12-3 or TRBV12-4 to TRBJ1-1, with a possible D match to TRBD1 (5 bases). Trimming cost V 2 bases and J 4 bases, with 8 bases left between them. This CDR3 region has 13 residues. CDR3 sequence (DNA): TGTGCCAGCAGTTTAAGGGGATTCACTGAAGCTTTCTTT. Its protein product is CASSLRGFTEAFF.

J is TRBJ1-1 and V is TRBV11-2, with unresolved D. The V gene lost 3 bases and the J gene lost 4 bases, with 9 bases spanning the gap. Germline CDR1 SGHAT, CDR2 FQNNGV. The CDR3 length is 13 residues. The CDR3 protein is CASSLKVGTEAFF. The CDR3 coding sequence is TGTGCCAGCAGCTTGAAGGTGGGCACTGAAGCTTTCTTT.

This chain joins TRBV18 and TRBJ1-2; D unclear. The V and J ends lost 3 bases and 0 bases respectively, with 11 bases between them. Germline V CDR1 and CDR2: KGHSH, LQKENI. The CDR3 is made up of 15 amino acids. CDR3 DNA sequence: TGTGCCAGCTCACCCGCAGGATCAGCTAACTATGGCTACACCTTC. As protein: CASSPAGSANYGYTF.

The genes are TRBV11-2 and TRBJ1-2, with D possibly matching TRBD1 (6 bases). Germline V gene lookup returns CDR1 SGHAT and CDR2 FQNNGV. Trimming left V 5 bases short and J 5 bases short, with 27 bases between. The CDR3 extends over 18 amino acids. CDR3 sequence: CASSPNPGARGSIYGYTF. The CDR3 nucleotides are TGTGCCAGCAGCCCAAACCCGGGAGCGAGGGGGAGTATATATGGCTACACCTTC. Together with reference TRBV11-2 and TRBJ1-2, the CDR3 gives the full variable domain: EAGVAQSPRYKIIEKRQSVAFWCNPISGHATLYWYQQILGQGPKLLIQFQNNGVVDDSQLPKDRFSAERLKGVDSTLKIQPAKLEDSAVYLCASSPNPGARGSIYGYTFGSGTRLTVV.

The chain recombines TRBV24-1 with TRBJ1-5; D unresolved. The CDR3 totals 14 residues. Trimming took off 3 bases at V and 6 bases at J, with 11 bases between the two ends. Per the germline V gene, CDR1 is KGHDR and CDR2 is SFDVKD. The CDR3 sequence is CATSDADMLQPQHF. CDR3 in DNA: TGTGCCACCAGTGATGCCGACATGCTTCAGCCCCAGCATTTT.